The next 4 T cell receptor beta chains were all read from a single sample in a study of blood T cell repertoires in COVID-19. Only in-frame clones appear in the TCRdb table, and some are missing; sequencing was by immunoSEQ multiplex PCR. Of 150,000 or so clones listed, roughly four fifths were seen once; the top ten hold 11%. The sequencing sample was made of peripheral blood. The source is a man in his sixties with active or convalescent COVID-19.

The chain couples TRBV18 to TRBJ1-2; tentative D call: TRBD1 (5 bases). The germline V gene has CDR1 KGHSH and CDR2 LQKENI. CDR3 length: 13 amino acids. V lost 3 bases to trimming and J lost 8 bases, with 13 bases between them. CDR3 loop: CASSPDQGGGYTF. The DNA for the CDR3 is TGTGCCAGCTCACCCGACCAGGGTGGCGGCTACACCTTC.

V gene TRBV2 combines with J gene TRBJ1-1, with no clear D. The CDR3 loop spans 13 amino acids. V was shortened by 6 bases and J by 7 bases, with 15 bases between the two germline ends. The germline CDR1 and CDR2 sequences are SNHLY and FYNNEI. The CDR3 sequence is CASRIGETHEAFF. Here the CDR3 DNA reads TGTGCCAGCAGGATTGGGGAGACTCATGAAGCTTTCTTT. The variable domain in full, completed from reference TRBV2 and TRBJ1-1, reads EPEVTQTPSHQVTQMGQEVILRCVPISNHLYFYWYRQILGQKVEFLVSFYNNEISEKSEIFDDQFSVERPDGSNFTLKIRSTKLEDSAMYFCASRIGETHEAFFGQGTRLTVV.

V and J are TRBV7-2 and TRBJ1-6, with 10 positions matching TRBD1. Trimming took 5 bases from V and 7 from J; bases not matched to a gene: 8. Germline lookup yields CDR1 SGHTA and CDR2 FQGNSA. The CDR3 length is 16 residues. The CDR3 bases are TGTGCCAGCAGCCTATCATTGGGACAGGGGAATTCACCCCTCCACTTT. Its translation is CASSLSLGQGNSPLHF.

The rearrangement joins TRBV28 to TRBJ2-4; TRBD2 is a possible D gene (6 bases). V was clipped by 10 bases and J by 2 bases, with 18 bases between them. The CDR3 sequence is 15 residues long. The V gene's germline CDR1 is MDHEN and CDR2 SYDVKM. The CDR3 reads CATGGWGLTKNIQYF. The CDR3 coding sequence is TGTGCCACCGGAGGGTGGGGCCTTACCAAAAACATTCAGTACTTC.